These 7 T cell receptor beta chains were all obtained from the same sample, sequenced in a study of monozygotic twins with inflammatory bowel disease. TCRdb re-called the 5' RACE reads; every CDR3 protein appears as one record, without DNA. The repertoire table contains about 330,000 distinct CDR3 sequences. Sequencing was performed on blood. The receptor source for this set is a human donor with ulcerative colitis or Crohn's disease, or a healthy co-twin of an affected twin (not recorded which).

The chain has TRBV5-1 and TRBJ2-3; TCRdb calls TRBD2, which cannot be checked without DNA. The CDR3 has 14 amino acids. The germline CDR1 and CDR2 sequences are SGHRS and YFSETQ. The CDR3 is CASSLALVTDTQYF.

This chain uses TRBV9 with TRBJ2-1; TCRdb calls TRBD2, which cannot be checked without DNA. This CDR3 is 16 amino acids long. The germline CDR1 and CDR2 sequences are SGDLS and YYNGEE. CDR3 region: CASSAGGLRSYNEQFF.

The rearrangement links TRBV5-6 to TRBJ2-7; there is no DNA to check the TCRdb D call of TRBD1. The CDR3 covers 14 residues. CDR1 SGHDT and CDR2 YYEEEE come from the germline V gene. The CDR3 sequence: CASSRQGAPYEQYF.

The V call is TRBV27, the J call TRBJ1-5; TCRdb returns TRBD1, unconfirmable since there is no DNA. There are 16 residues in the CDR3. Germline V CDR1 and CDR2: MNHEY, SMNVEV (reference sequence). Here the CDR3 reads CASRGQGGVVNQPQHF.

The CDR3: CASSFTGGQRLNEQFF. The chain combines TRBV28 with TRBJ2-1; no DNA is available, so the TRBD1 call from TCRdb remains unchecked. The CDR3 contains 16 residues. Germline loops: CDR1 MDHEN, CDR2 SYDVKM.

The chain uses TRBV20-1 and TRBJ2-3. Germline assignment: CDR1 DFQATT and CDR2 SNEGSKA (reference sequence). This CDR3 region has 14 residues. CDR3 sequence: CSARDLPRGDTQYF.

The chain couples TRBV6-5 to TRBJ1-1; as DNA is missing, the TRBD1 call by TCRdb cannot be tested. CDR1 is MNHEY, CDR2 SVGAGI, per germline. This CDR3 contains 16 residues. The CDR3 sequence: CASSSVQGDGNTEAFF.